This T cell receptor beta chain was retrieved from a study of blood T cell repertoires in COVID-19. On the study more broadly: COVID-19 samples collected from the United States, Italy and Spain covered acute and convalescent phases.

Clones were read by immunoSEQ multiplex PCR, and TCRdb kept only the in-frame ones, dropping some. This table has roughly 250,000 clones, 88% appearing once. This CDR3 region has 14 residues. V gave up 6 bases and J gave up 1 base; unmatched junction bases: 5. CDR1 and CDR2 from the germline V gene are MDHEN and SYDVKM. Each recovered donor of Cohort 3 presented with two negative PCRs, clearance, or symptom resolution. Sequenced material: PBMCs or T cells enriched from blood (not recorded which). This TCR derives from a woman in her 50s who had recovered from COVID-19. The chain joins TRBV28 to TRBJ2-7; TRBD1 matches at 8 bases. CDR3 nucleotide sequence: TGTGCCAGCAGGAGGACAGGGAGGTCCTACGAGCAGTACTTC. This gives the protein CASRRTGRSYEQYF.